The 31 T cell receptor beta chains in this list originate from one sample, sequenced in a study of B cell selection in AIRE deficiency. The regulatory T cell sort gate was CD4+CD25hiCD127low/negative. Method: immunoSEQ multiplex PCR; TCRdb's copy keeps in-frame clones and lacks some. The sample lists 13,000 to 15,000 clones, around 93% occurring once. Sample: Tregs sorted from PBMCs. All receptors derive from a human donor with AIRE deficiency.

The rearrangement uses TRBV5-1 and TRBJ1-2; tentative D call: TRBD1 (6 bases). The ends were cut back, 1 base at V and 1 base at J, with 8 bases in the middle. The germline gives CDR1 SGHRS, CDR2 YFSETQ. The CDR3 runs 14 residues. CDR3 in amino acids: CASSLTGINYGYTF. The CDR3 DNA follows: TGCGCCAGCAGCTTGACAGGGATTAACTATGGCTACACCTTC. Full variable domain (outside the CDR3, taken from reference TRBV5-1 and TRBJ1-2): KAGVTQTPRYLIKTRGQQVTLSCSPISGHRSVSWYQQTPGQGLQFLFEYFSETQRNKGNFPGRFSGRQFSNSRSEMNVSTLELGDSALYLCASSLTGINYGYTFGSGTRLTVV.

The chain couples TRBV29-1 to TRBJ2-1; 7 nucleotides agree with TRBD1. Germline V gene data show CDR1 as SQVTM and CDR2 as ANQGSEA. V dropped 7 bases and J dropped 4; count of bases not matched to a gene: 13. The CDR3 has 15 residues. CDR3 in amino acids: CSAMTGKRAYNEQFF. The DNA of the CDR3 is TGCAGCGCTATGACAGGGAAGAGGGCATACAATGAGCAGTTCTTC.

This clone was detected only once. The chain couples TRBV5-1 to TRBJ1-4; no firm D call. The germline V gene has CDR1 SGHRS and CDR2 YFSETQ. Deletions cut 3 bases from V and 0 bases from J, with 6 bases between. The CDR3 totals 14 residues. The CDR3 here is CASSSAATNEKLFF. CDR3 nucleotides: TGCGCCAGCAGCTCGGCCGCAACTAATGAAAAACTGTTTTTT. The full variable domain, its missing parts supplied by reference TRBV5-1 and TRBJ1-4, is KAGVTQTPRYLIKTRGQQVTLSCSPISGHRSVSWYQQTPGQGLQFLFEYFSETQRNKGNFPGRFSGRQFSNSRSEMNVSTLELGDSALYLCASSSAATNEKLFFGSGTQLSVL.

V usage is TRBV28 and J usage is TRBJ2-7; D is ambiguous. This CDR3 is built from 14 residues. V lost 1 base and J 4 bases, leaving 11 bases between the germline ends. The germline CDR1 and CDR2 sequences are MDHEN and SYDVKM. The chain's CDR3 is CASSLYGRLYEQYF. CDR3 coding DNA: TGTGCCAGCAGTTTATATGGCAGGCTGTACGAGCAGTACTTC. The full variable domain, its missing parts supplied by reference TRBV28 and TRBJ2-7, is DVKVTQSSRYLVKRTGEKVFLECVQDMDHENMFWYRQDPGLGLRLIYFSYDVKMKEKGDIPEGYSVSREKKERFSLILESASTNQTSMYLCASSLYGRLYEQYFGPGTRLTVT.

The chain couples TRBV6-6 to TRBJ2-4; TRBD1 is a possible D gene (5 bases). Trimming took off 5 bases at V and 0 bases at J, with 11 bases between the two ends. The CDR3 sequence is 15 residues long. In germline, CDR1 is MNHNY, CDR2 SVGAGI (reference sequence). The CDR3 loop reads CASSQGALAKNIQYF. The CDR3 DNA follows: TGTGCCAGCAGTCAGGGCGCTCTAGCCAAAAACATTCAGTACTTC.

The table lists this clone with a count of one. The CDR3 reads CASSYSEIIHF. The CDR3 DNA sequence: TGTGCCAGCAGTTACTCGGAGATTATACATTTT. The chain combines TRBV6-6 with TRBJ1-5, with D hard to call. From germline, CDR1 is MNHNY and CDR2 SVGAGI (reference sequence). Trimming took off 0 bases at V and 16 bases at J, with 10 bases between the two ends. This CDR3 has 11 amino acids.

This clone was observed a handful of times. The rearrangement uses TRBV7-3 and TRBJ2-7, with TRBD1 matching 10 bases. The CDR3 is 15 residues long. The junction had 4 bases not matched to a gene; V was cut back by 5 bases and J by 0 bases. Germline CDR1 reads SGHTA; CDR2 reads FQGTGA. Written as DNA, the CDR3 is TGTGCCAGCAGCGTGGACAGGGGGAGCTCCTACGAGCAGTACTTC. Translation gives CASSVDRGSSYEQYF.

The gene calls are TRBV5-5 and TRBJ2-5, with 11 nucleotides matching TRBD2. CDR1 is SGHKS and CDR2 is YYEKEE in the germline V gene (reference sequence). V dropped 3 bases and J dropped 4; count of bases not matched to a gene: 8. The CDR3 has 16 residues. The CDR3 sequence is CASSSGTSGGIETQYF. As DNA, the CDR3 is TGTGCCAGCAGCTCGGGGACTAGCGGAGGTATAGAGACCCAGTACTTC.

This clone has just one count. The rearrangement uses TRBV6-1 and TRBJ2-1; D is perhaps TRBD2 (6 bases). The germline V and J ends were trimmed by 3 bases and 10 bases, with 22 bases remaining between them. Germline CDR1 and CDR2: MNHNS and SASEGT. The CDR3 sequence is 16 residues long. The DNA of the CDR3 is TGTGCCAGCAGTGACGCATTGGCGGGACGAATTCACGAGCAGTTCTTC. Translating gives CASSDALAGRIHEQFF.

This chain uses TRBV25-1 with TRBJ2-1; D is unresolved. CDR1 is MGHDK and CDR2 is SYGVNS in the germline V gene. CDR3 length: 11 residues. Trimming shortened V by 5 bases and J by 7 bases, and 6 bases separated the two germline ends. CDR3: CASSNVNEQFF. In DNA form, the CDR3 reads TGTGCCAGCAGTAACGTAAATGAGCAGTTCTTC.

This rearrangement joins TRBV2 to TRBJ2-2; D ambiguous. The length of the CDR3 is 15 residues. Germline V CDR1 and CDR2: SNHLY, FYNNEI. Trimming removed 2 bases at V and 3 bases at J, with 10 bases between. CDR3 DNA sequence: TGTGCCAGCAGTGAACGGCAGAGCTACACCGGGGAGCTGTTTTTT. This codes for CASSERQSYTGELFF.

This clone has more than one count but fewer than ten. This rearrangement joins TRBV5-4 to TRBJ1-6, with TRBD1 matching 8 bases. With 4 bases clipped from V and 7 bases from J, the junction kept 4 bases outside the gene matches. CDR3 length: 14 amino acids. Germline V gene lookup returns CDR1 SGHNT and CDR2 YYREEE (reference sequence). The CDR3 region has the DNA TGTGCCAGCAGCCGGACAGGGTCGAATTCACCCCTCCACTTT. Translated, it gives CASSRTGSNSPLHF.

This clone occurred a few times. The J gene is TRBJ2-7, the V gene TRBV7-3; 9 nucleotides line up with TRBD2. V was pared by 0 bases and J by 2 bases, with 8 bases of the junction left unmatched. CDR3 length: 17 amino acids. Germline V lookup: CDR1 SGHTA, CDR2 FQGTGA. The CDR3 loop reads CASSLTVAGGAAYEQYF. CDR3 nucleotides: TGTGCCAGCAGCTTAACAGTGGCGGGAGGGGCGGCCTACGAGCAGTACTTC. Using reference TRBV7-3 and TRBJ2-7 for the parts outside the CDR3, the full variable domain is GAGVSQTPSNKVTEKGKYVELRCDPISGHTALYWYRQSLGQGPEFLIYFQGTGAADDSGLPNDRFFAVRPEGSVSTLKIQRTERGDSAVYLCASSLTVAGGAAYEQYFGPGTRLTVT.

This clone was observed a handful of times. The rearrangement uses TRBV20-1 and TRBJ1-2; the D is unclear. The CDR3 runs to 11 residues. Germline CDR1 and CDR2: DFQATT and SNEGSKA (reference sequence). V was shortened by 0 bases and J by 8 bases, with 7 bases between the two germline ends. CDR3 region: CSAREPSGYTF. The DNA of the CDR3 is TGCAGTGCTAGAGAGCCTTCAGGCTACACCTTC.

The chain carries TRBV5-1 and TRBJ2-6, with a weak D call TRBD1 (6 bases). Trimming took 7 bases from V and 0 from J, leaving 14 bases between them. Germline CDR1 is SGHRS and CDR2 is YFSETQ. The CDR3 consists of 16 residues. DNA of the CDR3: TGCGCCAGCGGGGCAGGGGCCTTCTCTGGGGCCAACGTCCTGACTTTC. Translating it yields CASGAGAFSGANVLTF.

The rearrangement links TRBV2 to TRBJ1-2, with a tentative D call TRBD1 (6 bases). Between the trimmed V and J ends, which lost 6 bases and 5 bases, there was a span of 16 bases. The CDR3 is 14 residues long. CDR1 SNHLY and CDR2 FYNNEI come from the germline V gene. DNA for the CDR3: TGTGCCAGCAGCACACAGGGAGAATGGTATGGCTACACCTTC. Translating it yields CASSTQGEWYGYTF.

J is TRBJ2-2 and V is TRBV7-6, with D possibly matching TRBD1 (6 bases). Germline values: CDR1 SGHVS, CDR2 FNYEAQ. V was pared by 2 bases and J by 4 bases, with 14 bases between. The CDR3 runs to 16 residues. In DNA, the CDR3 is TGTGCCAGCAGCTTAAGTACAGGGCGACCCACCGGGGAGCTGTTTTTT. It yields the protein CASSLSTGRPTGELFF.

CDR3 region: CASMVQSLYSEAFF. The CDR3 nucleotides read TGTGCCAGCATGGTCCAGAGCTTATACTCTGAAGCTTTCTTT. V usage is TRBV2 and J usage is TRBJ1-1; D unresolved. V was cut by 7 bases and J by 6 bases, with 18 bases left in between. CDR3 size: 14 residues. CDR1 is SNHLY and CDR2 is FYNNEI in the germline V gene.

The V gene is TRBV6-1, the J gene TRBJ2-1; 9 bases agree with TRBD2. Germline CDR1 is MNHNS and CDR2 is SASEGT. The length of the CDR3 is 13 residues. The CDR3 nucleotides are TGTGCGCTGGGGCTAGCGGGACACAATGAGCAGTTCTTC. Translation: CALGLAGHNEQFF.

The chain recombines TRBV7-9 with TRBJ2-7; D might be TRBD2 (5 bases). Trimming stripped 1 base from V and 3 bases from J, with 16 bases between. This CDR3 region has 16 residues. Germline CDR1 and CDR2: SEHNR and FQNEAQ (reference sequence). The CDR3 region has the DNA TGTGCCAGCAGCTTAGTTGGAGGCGGCGACGGCTACGAGCAGTACTTC. Translation: CASSLVGGGDGYEQYF. Full variable domain (remainder filled in from reference TRBV7-9 and TRBJ2-7): DTGVSQNPRHKITKRGQNVTFRCDPISEHNRLYWYRQTLGQGPEFLTYFQNEAQLEKSRLLSDRFSAERPKGSFSTLEIQRTEQGDSAMYLCASSLVGGGDGYEQYFGPGTRLTVT.

This clone has a single count. The J gene is TRBJ2-7, the V gene TRBV19, with a weak D call TRBD2 (5 bases). Between the trimmed V and J ends, which lost 4 bases and 7 bases, there was a span of 14 bases. The CDR3 runs 13 residues. Germline CDR1 LNHDA, CDR2 SQIVND (reference sequence). The CDR3 DNA follows: TGTGCCAGTAGTACGGGGTCGAGAGGGGAGCAGTACTTC. Translating it yields CASSTGSRGEQYF.

The chain has TRBV28 and TRBJ1-2; TRBD1 matches 7 bases. V was clipped by 5 bases and J by 1 base; unmatched bases: 10. Germline CDR1 reads MDHEN; CDR2 reads SYDVKM. The CDR3 is 16 residues long. In DNA, the CDR3 is TGTGCCAGCAGTCCGAAAACAGGGGCTATTAACTATGGCTACACCTTC. It translates to CASSPKTGAINYGYTF.

This rearrangement joins TRBV10-3 to TRBJ1-6; no firm D call. This CDR3 comprises 14 residues. The germline V gene has CDR1 ENHRY and CDR2 SYGVKD. Trimming shortened V by 5 bases and J by 5 bases, and 10 bases separated the two germline ends. The CDR3 sequence is CAISPRPDNSPLHF. The CDR3 DNA follows: TGTGCCATCAGTCCGCGACCGGATAATTCACCCCTCCACTTT.

The chain couples TRBV7-6 to TRBJ1-1, with D perhaps matching TRBD1 (6 bases). The CDR3 is made up of 15 amino acids. V gave up 5 bases and J gave up 2 bases, with 15 bases separating them. Germline V gene sequence: CDR1 SGHVS, CDR2 FNYEAQ. CDR3 DNA sequence: TGTGCCAGCAGCCCCTGGACAGCGGTAAACACTGAAGCTTTCTTT. This codes for CASSPWTAVNTEAFF.

The V and J genes are TRBV4-1 and TRBJ2-6; a weak D match, TRBD1 (5 bases). This CDR3 has 15 amino acids. Germline lookup yields CDR1 MGHRA and CDR2 YSYEKL. The ends were cut back, 4 bases at V and 2 bases at J, with 9 bases in the middle. This CDR3 reads CASSPLRAGANVLTF. In DNA, the CDR3 is TGCGCCAGCAGCCCCCTCAGGGCTGGGGCCAACGTCCTGACTTTC.

V gene TRBV28 combines with J gene TRBJ1-1; possibly TRBD1 for D (6 bases). The CDR3 extends over 15 amino acids. Deletions cut 6 bases from V and 2 bases from J, with 16 bases between. Germline V gene lookup returns CDR1 MDHEN and CDR2 SYDVKM. CDR3 in amino acids: CASSPGTLGNTEAFF. The CDR3 nucleotides are TGTGCCAGCAGCCCAGGGACACTTGGAAACACTGAAGCTTTCTTT.

This chain connects TRBV4-2 to TRBJ2-3; TRBD2 agrees at 16 bases. Germline trimming cut 4 bases from V and 6 bases from J; bases unmatched to any gene: 10. This CDR3 region has 18 residues. Germline CDR1 LGHNA, CDR2 YNFKEQ. CDR3 loop: CASSPAGLAGGAPDTQYF. The CDR3 nucleotides read TGTGCCAGCAGCCCAGCGGGACTAGCGGGAGGGGCCCCGGATACGCAGTATTTT.

This clone appeared a few times. This CDR3 reads CASSLVVSYEQYF. CDR3 DNA: TGTGCCAGCAGCTTAGTGGTATCCTACGAGCAGTACTTC. The rearrangement joins TRBV7-2 to TRBJ2-7; D call uncertain. Germline-derived CDR1 and CDR2 are SGHTA and FQGNSA. This CDR3 region has 13 residues. Trimming removed 1 base at V and 1 base at J, with 5 bases between.

This clone has just one count. The V call is TRBV4-1, the J call TRBJ2-7; 8 nucleotides align to TRBD1. Germline V gene data show CDR1 as MGHRA and CDR2 as YSYEKL. V lost 4 bases to trimming and J lost 4 bases; unmatched junction nucleotides: 9. The CDR3 has 15 amino acids. Written as DNA, the CDR3 is TGCGCCAGCAGCCGCTTAGGGACAGGCCTTTACGAGCAGTACTTC. Translated: CASSRLGTGLYEQYF.

V gene TRBV7-2 combines with J gene TRBJ2-1; D unclear. Between the trimmed V and J ends, which lost 0 bases and 1 base, there was a span of 10 bases. This CDR3 contains 16 residues. Germline loops: CDR1 SGHTA, CDR2 FQGNSA. The CDR3 here is CASSLAGSASYNEQFF. The CDR3 DNA is TGTGCCAGCAGCTTAGCTGGAAGTGCTTCCTACAATGAGCAGTTCTTC.

Only one count was recorded for this clone. The chain carries TRBV6-5 and TRBJ2-7, with D possibly being TRBD2 (6 bases). Germline values: CDR1 MNHEY, CDR2 SVGAGI. This CDR3 is 15 amino acids long. The V end was cut by 0 bases, the J end by 4 bases, with 13 bases between. CDR3 protein: CASSYSSGDNYEQYF. In nucleotides, the CDR3 is TGTGCCAGCAGTTACTCTTCGGGAGACAATTACGAGCAGTACTTC.